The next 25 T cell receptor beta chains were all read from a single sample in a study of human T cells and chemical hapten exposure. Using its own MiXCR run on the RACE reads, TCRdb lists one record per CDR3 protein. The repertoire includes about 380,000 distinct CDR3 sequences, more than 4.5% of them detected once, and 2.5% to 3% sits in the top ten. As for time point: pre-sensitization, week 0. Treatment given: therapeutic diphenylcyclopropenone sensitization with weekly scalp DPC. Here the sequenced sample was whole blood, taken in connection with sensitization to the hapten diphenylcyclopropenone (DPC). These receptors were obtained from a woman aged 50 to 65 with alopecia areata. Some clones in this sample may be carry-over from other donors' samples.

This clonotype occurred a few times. The CDR3 DNA is TGTGCCAGCCAGACAGGGGCCACCTTTGGCTCTGGGGCCAACGTCCTGACTTTC. Protein product: CASQTGATFGSGANVLTF. J is TRBJ2-6 and V is TRBV6-1, with 8 bases matching TRBD1. CDR3 length equals 18 residues. From germline, CDR1 is MNHNS and CDR2 SASEGT. The V segment lost 8 bases and the J segment 0 bases; nucleotides outside the gene matches: 12.

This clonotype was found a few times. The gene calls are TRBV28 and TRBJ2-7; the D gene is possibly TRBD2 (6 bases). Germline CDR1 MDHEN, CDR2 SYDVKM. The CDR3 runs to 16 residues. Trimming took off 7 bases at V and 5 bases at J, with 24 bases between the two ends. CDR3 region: CASILSGLGTANEQYF. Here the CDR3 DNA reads TGTGCCAGCATTCTCTCGGGACTTGGGACGGCGAACGAGCAGTACTTC.

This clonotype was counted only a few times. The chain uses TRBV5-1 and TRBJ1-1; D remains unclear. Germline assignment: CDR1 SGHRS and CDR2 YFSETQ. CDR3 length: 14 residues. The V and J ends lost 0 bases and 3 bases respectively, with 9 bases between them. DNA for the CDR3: TGCGCCAGCAGCTTGGAGCCAGCGGACACTGAAGCTTTCTTT. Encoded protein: CASSLEPADTEAFF.

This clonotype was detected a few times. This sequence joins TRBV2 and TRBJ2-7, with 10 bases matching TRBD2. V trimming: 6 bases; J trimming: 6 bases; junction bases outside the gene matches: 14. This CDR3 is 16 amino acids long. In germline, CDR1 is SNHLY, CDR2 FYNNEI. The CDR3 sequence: CASSGLGAGGQSEQYF. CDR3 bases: TGTGCCAGCAGCGGATTAGGAGCGGGAGGGCAGAGCGAGCAGTACTTC.

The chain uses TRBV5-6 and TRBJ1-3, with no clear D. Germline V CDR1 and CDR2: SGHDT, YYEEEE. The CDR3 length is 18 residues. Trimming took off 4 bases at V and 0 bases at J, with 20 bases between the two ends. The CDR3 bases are TGTGCCAGCAGCCAGGACCCCACGAGACTCCGCTCTGGAAACACCATATATTTT. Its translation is CASSQDPTRLRSGNTIYF.

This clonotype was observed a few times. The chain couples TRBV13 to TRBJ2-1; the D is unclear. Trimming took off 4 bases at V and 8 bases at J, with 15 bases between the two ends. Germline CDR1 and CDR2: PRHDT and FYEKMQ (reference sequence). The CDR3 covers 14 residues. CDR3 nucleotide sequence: TGTGCCAGCAGCTCCCCCGACACCTTACATGAGCAGTTCTTC. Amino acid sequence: CASSSPDTLHEQFF.

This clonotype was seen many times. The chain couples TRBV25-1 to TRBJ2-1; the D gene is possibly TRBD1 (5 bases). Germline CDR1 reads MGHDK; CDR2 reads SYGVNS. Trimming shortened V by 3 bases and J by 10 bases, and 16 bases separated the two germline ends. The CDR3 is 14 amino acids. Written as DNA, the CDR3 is TGTGCCAGCAGTGATCCGGGCAGGGTAGGCGAGCAGTTCTTC. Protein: CASSDPGRVGEQFF.

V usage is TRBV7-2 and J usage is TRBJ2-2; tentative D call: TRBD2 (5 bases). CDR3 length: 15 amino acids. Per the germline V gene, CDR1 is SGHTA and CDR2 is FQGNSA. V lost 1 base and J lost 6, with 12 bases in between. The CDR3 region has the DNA TGTGCCAGCAGCTTAGGAGGGCCGTCAGCCGGGGAGCTGTTTTTT. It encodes CASSLGGPSAGELFF.

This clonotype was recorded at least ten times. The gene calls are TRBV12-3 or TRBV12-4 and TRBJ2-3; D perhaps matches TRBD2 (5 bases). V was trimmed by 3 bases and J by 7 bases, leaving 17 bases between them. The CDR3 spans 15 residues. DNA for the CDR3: TGTGCCAGCAGTTTGTCGGCTAGCAGTAGGAATACGCAGTATTTT. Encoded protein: CASSLSASSRNTQYF.

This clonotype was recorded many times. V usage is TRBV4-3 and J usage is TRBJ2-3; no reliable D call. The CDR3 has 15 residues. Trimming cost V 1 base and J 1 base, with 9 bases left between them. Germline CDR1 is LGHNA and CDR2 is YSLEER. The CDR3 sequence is CASSQASLGTDTQYF. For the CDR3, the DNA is TGCGCCAGCAGCCAAGCTAGTCTGGGCACAGATACGCAGTATTTT.

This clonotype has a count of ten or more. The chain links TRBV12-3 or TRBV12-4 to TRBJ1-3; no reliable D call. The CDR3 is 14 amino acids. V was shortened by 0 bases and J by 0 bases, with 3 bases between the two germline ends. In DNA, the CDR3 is TGTGCCAGCAGTTTAGCCAGCTCTGGAAACACCATATATTTT. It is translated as CASSLASSGNTIYF.

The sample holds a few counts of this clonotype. CDR3 DNA sequence: TGCGCCAGCAGCTTGGCCCGTGGGGGCACCGGGGAGCTGTTTTTT. It encodes CASSLARGGTGELFF. This rearrangement joins TRBV5-1 to TRBJ2-2; possibly TRBD1 or TRBD2 for D (5 bases each). V was cut by 0 bases and J by 4 bases, with 10 bases left in between. The germline gives CDR1 SGHRS, CDR2 YFSETQ. The CDR3 loop spans 15 amino acids. Complete variable domain (other parts from reference TRBV5-1 and TRBJ2-2): KAGVTQTPRYLIKTRGQQVTLSCSPISGHRSVSWYQQTPGQGLQFLFEYFSETQRNKGNFPGRFSGRQFSNSRSEMNVSTLELGDSALYLCASSLARGGTGELFFGEGSRLTVL.

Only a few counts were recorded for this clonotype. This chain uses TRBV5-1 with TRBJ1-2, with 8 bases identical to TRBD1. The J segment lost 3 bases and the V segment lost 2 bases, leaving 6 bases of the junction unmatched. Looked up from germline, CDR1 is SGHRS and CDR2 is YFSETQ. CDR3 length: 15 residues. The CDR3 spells CASSLDRGAYYGYTF. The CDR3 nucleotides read TGCGCCAGCAGCTTAGACAGGGGAGCGTACTATGGCTACACCTTC.

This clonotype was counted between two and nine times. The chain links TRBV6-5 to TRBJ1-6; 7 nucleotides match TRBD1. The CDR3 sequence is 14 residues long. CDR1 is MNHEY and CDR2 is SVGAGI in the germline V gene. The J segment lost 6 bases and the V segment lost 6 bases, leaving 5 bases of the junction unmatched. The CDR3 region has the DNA TGTGCCAGCAGCCCCGGACAGGCTAATTCACCCCTCCACTTT. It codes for CASSPGQANSPLHF.

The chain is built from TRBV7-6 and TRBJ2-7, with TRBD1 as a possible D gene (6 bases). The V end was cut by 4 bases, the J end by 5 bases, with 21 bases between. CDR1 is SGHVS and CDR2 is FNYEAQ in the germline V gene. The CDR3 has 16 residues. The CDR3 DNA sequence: TGTGCCAGCAGCTCCCGTTTTCAGGGGCTACGGGACGAGCAGTACTTC. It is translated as CASSSRFQGLRDEQYF.

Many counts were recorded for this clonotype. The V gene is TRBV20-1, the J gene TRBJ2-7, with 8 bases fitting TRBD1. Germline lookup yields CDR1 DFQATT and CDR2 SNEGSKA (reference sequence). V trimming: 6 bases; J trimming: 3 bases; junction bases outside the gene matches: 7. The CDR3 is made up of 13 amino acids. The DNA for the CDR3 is TGCAGTGCCCGGGGACAGGACCACTACGAGCAGTACTTC. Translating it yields CSARGQDHYEQYF.

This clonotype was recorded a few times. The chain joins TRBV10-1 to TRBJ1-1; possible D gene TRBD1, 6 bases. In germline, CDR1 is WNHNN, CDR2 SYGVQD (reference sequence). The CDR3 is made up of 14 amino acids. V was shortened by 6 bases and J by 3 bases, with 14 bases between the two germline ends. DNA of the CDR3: TGCGCCAGCAGAGGTGGGGGGCCGGACACTGAAGCTTTCTTT. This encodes CASRGGGPDTEAFF.

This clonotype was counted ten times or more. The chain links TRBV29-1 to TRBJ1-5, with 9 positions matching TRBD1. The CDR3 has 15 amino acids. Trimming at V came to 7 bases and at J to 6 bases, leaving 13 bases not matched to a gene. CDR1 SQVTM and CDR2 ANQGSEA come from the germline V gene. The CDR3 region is CSAIKTGGLGQPQHF. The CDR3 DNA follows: TGCAGCGCAATTAAAACAGGGGGCCTAGGTCAGCCCCAGCATTTT.

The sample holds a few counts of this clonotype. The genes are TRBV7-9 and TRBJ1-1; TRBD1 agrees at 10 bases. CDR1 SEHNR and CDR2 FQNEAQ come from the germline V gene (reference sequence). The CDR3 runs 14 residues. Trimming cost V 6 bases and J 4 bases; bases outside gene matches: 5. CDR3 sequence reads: CASRLRDRGTEAFF. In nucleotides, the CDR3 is TGTGCCAGCAGACTCCGGGACAGGGGCACTGAAGCTTTCTTT.

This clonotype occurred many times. CDR3 bases: TGTGCCAGCAGGGCGACAGGGATACTAAGCACAGATACGCAGTATTTT. This encodes CASRATGILSTDTQYF. This rearrangement joins TRBV6-5 to TRBJ2-3; 7 bases line up with TRBD1. The CDR3 has 16 residues. Germline lookup yields CDR1 MNHEY and CDR2 SVGAGI. V gave up 6 bases and J gave up 0 bases; unmatched junction bases: 9.

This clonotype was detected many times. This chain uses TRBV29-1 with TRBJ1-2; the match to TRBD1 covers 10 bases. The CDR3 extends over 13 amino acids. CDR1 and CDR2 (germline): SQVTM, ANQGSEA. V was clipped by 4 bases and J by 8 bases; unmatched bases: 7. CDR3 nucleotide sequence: TGCAGCGTTGGTGGACAGGGGGATGGAGGCTACACCTTC. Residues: CSVGGQGDGGYTF.

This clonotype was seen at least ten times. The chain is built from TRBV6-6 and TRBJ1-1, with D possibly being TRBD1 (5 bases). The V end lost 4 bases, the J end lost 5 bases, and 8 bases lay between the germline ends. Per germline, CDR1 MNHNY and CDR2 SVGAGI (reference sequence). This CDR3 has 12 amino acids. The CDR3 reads CASSWRGTEAFF. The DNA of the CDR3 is TGTGCCAGCAGTTGGAGGGGAACTGAAGCTTTCTTT.

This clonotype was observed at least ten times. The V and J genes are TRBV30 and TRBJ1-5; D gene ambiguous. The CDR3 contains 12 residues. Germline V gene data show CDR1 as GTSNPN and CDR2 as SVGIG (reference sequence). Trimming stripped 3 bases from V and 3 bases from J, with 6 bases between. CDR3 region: CAWSAVNQPQHF. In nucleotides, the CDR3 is TGTGCCTGGAGCGCCGTCAATCAGCCCCAGCATTTT.

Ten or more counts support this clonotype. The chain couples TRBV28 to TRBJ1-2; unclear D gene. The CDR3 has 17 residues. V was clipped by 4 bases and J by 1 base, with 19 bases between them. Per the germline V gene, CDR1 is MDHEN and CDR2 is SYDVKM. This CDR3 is CASSSPPRQAINYGYTF. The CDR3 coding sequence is TGTGCCAGCAGTTCACCCCCTCGGCAGGCGATTAACTATGGCTACACCTTC.

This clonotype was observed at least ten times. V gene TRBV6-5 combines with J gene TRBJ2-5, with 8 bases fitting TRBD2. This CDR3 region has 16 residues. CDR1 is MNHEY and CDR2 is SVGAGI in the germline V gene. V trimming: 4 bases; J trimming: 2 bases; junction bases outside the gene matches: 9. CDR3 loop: CASSSRGAGEQETQYF. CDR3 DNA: TGTGCCAGCAGTTCCAGGGGAGCGGGAGAACAAGAGACCCAGTACTTC.